This TCR beta chain was sequenced for a study of T cell responses to AZD1222 COVID-19 vaccine. Assay used: immunoSEQ multiplex PCR; TCRdb lists only in-frame clones, some missing. This sample has 120,000 to 150,000 clones, with approximately 89% found just once. Germline V gene data show CDR1 as MDHEN and CDR2 as SYDVKM. The CDR3 sequence is 18 residues long. Trimming cost V 2 bases and J 3 bases; bases outside gene matches: 13. General study findings and limits: Donor demographics were predominantly white British with a female majority; clonal diversity may be underestimated.

As to this clone: Its specificity is unknown.

The sample consisted of peripheral blood, taken on day 0 of AZD1222 vaccination. The chain links TRBV28 to TRBJ2-5; 9 bases match TRBD2. This TCR was sampled from an adult in good health. The CDR3 loop is CASSLGSGGTVWEETQYF. The CDR3 DNA is TGTGCCAGCAGTTTAGGTAGCGGGGGAACAGTGTGGGAAGAGACCCAGTACTTC.